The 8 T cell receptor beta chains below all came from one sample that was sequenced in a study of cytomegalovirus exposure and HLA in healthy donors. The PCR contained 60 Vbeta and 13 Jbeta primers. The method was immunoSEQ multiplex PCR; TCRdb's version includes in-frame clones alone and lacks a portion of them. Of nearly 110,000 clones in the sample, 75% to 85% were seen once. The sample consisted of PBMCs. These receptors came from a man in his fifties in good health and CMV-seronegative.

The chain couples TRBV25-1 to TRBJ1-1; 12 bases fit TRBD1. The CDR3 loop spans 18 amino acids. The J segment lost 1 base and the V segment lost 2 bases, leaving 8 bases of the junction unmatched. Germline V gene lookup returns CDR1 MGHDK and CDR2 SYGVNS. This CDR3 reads CASSELGTGGYRNTEAFF. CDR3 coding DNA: TGTGCCAGCAGTGAACTGGGGACAGGGGGCTATCGGAACACTGAAGCTTTCTTT.

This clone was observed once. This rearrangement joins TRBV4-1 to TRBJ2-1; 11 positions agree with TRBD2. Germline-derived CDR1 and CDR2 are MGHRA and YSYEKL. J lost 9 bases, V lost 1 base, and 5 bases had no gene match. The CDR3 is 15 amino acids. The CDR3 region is CASSQVLAGASEQFF. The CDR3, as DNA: TGCGCCAGCAGCCAAGTACTAGCGGGGGCGAGTGAGCAGTTCTTC.

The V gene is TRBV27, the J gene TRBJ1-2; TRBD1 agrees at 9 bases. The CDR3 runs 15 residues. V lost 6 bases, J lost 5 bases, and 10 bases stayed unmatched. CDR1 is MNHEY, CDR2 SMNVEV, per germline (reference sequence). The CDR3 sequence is CASSRSRDRVYGYTF. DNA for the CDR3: TGTGCCAGCAGCCGGTCCCGGGACAGGGTGTATGGCTACACCTTC.

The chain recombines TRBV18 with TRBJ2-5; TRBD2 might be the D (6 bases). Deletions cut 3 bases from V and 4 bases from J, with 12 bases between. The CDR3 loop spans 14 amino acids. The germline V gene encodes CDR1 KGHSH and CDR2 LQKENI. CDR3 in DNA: TGTGCCAGCTCACCGGACGGGAGTGGAGAGACCCAGTACTTC. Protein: CASSPDGSGETQYF.

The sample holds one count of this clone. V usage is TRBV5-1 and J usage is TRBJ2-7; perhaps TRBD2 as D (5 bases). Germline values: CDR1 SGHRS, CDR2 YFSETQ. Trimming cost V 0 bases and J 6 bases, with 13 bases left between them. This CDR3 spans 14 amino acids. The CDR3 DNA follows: TGCGCCAGCAGCTTGGCCGTAGAGGGTAGCGAGCAGTACGTC. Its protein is CASSLAVEGSEQYV.

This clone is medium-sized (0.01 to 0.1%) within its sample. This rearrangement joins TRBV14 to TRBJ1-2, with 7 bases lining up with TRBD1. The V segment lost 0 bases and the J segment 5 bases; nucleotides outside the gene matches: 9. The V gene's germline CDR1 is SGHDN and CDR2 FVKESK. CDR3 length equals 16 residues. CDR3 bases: TGTGCCAGCAGCCAAGAGGGGACAGCTCCAAATTATGGCTACACCTTC. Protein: CASSQEGTAPNYGYTF.

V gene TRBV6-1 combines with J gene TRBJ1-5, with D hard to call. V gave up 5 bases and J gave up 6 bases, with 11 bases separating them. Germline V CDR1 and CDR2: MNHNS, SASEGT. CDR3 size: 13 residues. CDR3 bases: TGTGCCAGCAGTAACCGGGAAACTCAGCCCCAGCATTTT. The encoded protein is CASSNRETQPQHF.

The CDR3 spells CASSGRGQNQPQHF. For the CDR3, the DNA is TGTGCCAGCAGCGGAAGGGGGCAGAATCAGCCCCAGCATTTT. This chain links TRBV6-5 with TRBJ1-5; 7 bases map to TRBD1. The CDR3 extends over 14 amino acids. Germline V gives CDR1 MNHEY, CDR2 SVGAGI. Trimming removed 6 bases from V and 4 bases from J; junction bases left unmatched: 6.